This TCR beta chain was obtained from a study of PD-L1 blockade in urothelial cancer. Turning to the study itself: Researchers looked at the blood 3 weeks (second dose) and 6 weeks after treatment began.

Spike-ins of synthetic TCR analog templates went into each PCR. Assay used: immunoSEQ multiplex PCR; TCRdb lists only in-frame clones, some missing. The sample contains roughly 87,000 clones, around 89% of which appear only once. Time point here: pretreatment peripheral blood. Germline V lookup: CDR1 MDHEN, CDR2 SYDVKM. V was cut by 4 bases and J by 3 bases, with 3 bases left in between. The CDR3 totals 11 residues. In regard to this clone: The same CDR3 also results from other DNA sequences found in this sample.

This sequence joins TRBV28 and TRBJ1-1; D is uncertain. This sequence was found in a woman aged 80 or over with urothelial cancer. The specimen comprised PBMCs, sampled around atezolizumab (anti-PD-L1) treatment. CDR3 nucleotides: TGTGCCAGCAGTTCGTACACTGAAGCTTTCTTT. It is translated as CASSSYTEAFF.